The rows below give T cell receptor beta chains drawn from one sample of a study of blood T cell repertoires in COVID-19. Sequenced by immunoSEQ multiplex PCR; TCRdb stores in-frame clones only, minus some. The sample has about 400,000 clones; 75% to 90% are singletons. Sequences were obtained from peripheral blood. Receptors were obtained from a woman aged 30 to 39 with active or convalescent COVID-19. Both conserved end residues are part of each CDR3. D genes are given only for firm matches. Size is stated for part of the rows, as once, few or many counts, or as a class when the clone is expanded.

>TRBJ1-1|-|TRBV12-3/TRBV12-4|-
CASSLGGGTEAFF
TGTGCCAGCAGCCTGGGGGGAGGAACTGAAGCTTTCTTT
>TRBJ2-3|-|TRBV19|-
CASSHSTDTQYF
TGTGCCAGTAGTCATAGCACAGATACGCAGTATTTT
>TRBJ1-6|once|TRBV28|-
CAITNGHENNSPLHF
TGTGCCATTACGAATGGACACGAGAATAATTCACCCCTCCACTTT
>TRBJ2-7|-|TRBV7-6|TRBD1
CASSPGQGNEQYF
TGTGCCAGCAGCCCGGGACAGGGAAACGAGCAGTACTTC
>TRBJ2-7|-|TRBV3-1/TRBV3-2|TRBD2
CASSHFGLAGVLEQYF
TGTGCCAGCAGCCATTTCGGACTAGCGGGGGTGTTAGAGCAGTACTTC
>TRBJ2-2|few|TRBV3-1/TRBV3-2|TRBD1
CASGTGNTGELFF
TGTGCCAGCGGGACAGGGAACACCGGGGAGCTGTTTTTT
>TRBJ2-1|-|TRBV20-1|TRBD2
CSASAAGPAGHNEQFF
TGCAGTGCTAGTGCTGCGGGACCAGCGGGACACAATGAGCAGTTCTTC
>TRBJ1-1|-|TRBV7-2|TRBD1
CASSTQGVTEAFF
TGTGCCAGCAGCACACAGGGGGTCACTGAAGCTTTCTTT
>TRBJ1-5|-|TRBV5-6|TRBD1
CASSLGQGVQPQHF
TGTGCCAGCAGCTTGGGACAGGGGGTTCAGCCCCAGCATTTT
>TRBJ1-1|-|TRBV25-1|TRBD1
CASRPPSGGLRGAFF
TGTGCCAGCAGGCCCCCGTCAGGGGGCCTACGGGGAGCTTTCTTT
>TRBJ1-4|-|TRBV10-3|-
CAISVGGEPEKLFF
TGTGCCATCAGTGTGGGAGGGGAACCTGAAAAACTGTTTTTT
>TRBJ2-7|many|TRBV6-1|-
CASSEGEIYEQYF
TGTGCCAGCAGTGAAGGGGAGATCTACGAGCAGTACTTC
>TRBJ2-5|-|TRBV7-9|-
CASNRGKETQYF
TGTGCCAGCAATAGGGGTAAAGAGACCCAGTACTTC
>TRBJ1-5|-|TRBV30|TRBD1
CAWSFSSRGNQPQHF
TGTGCCTGGAGTTTTTCCTCCAGGGGGAATCAGCCCCAGCATTTT
>TRBJ2-7|-|TRBV11-2|-
CASSQGLTYEQYF
TGTGCCAGCAGCCAAGGACTAACCTACGAGCAGTACTTC
>TRBJ2-2|-|TRBV5-4|TRBD2
CASLIAGGPPGELFF
TGTGCCAGCCTGATAGCGGGGGGGCCTCCCGGGGAGCTGTTTTTT
>TRBJ2-3|-|TRBV10-3|-
CAIRDTGTDTQYF
TGTGCCATCAGGGATACAGGCACAGATACGCAGTATTTT
>TRBJ1-1|-|TRBV25-1|TRBD1
CASSMPGQGNTEAFF
TGTGCCAGCAGTATGCCGGGACAGGGTAACACTGAAGCTTTCTTT
>TRBJ1-5|-|TRBV10-3|-
CAISDTGFSNQPQHF
TGTGCCATCAGTGATACAGGGTTTAGCAATCAGCCCCAGCATTTT
>TRBJ1-2|-|TRBV11-2|-
CASSIPTVYGYTF
TGTGCCAGCAGCATACCGACAGTCTATGGCTACACCTTC
>TRBJ1-2|-|TRBV5-1|-
CASSSGDYYGYTF
TGCGCCAGCAGCTCGGGGGATTACTATGGCTACACCTTC
>TRBJ2-1|-|TRBV24-1|-
CATSAPTVGGYNEQFF
TGTGCCACCAGTGCACCGACAGTAGGCGGATACAATGAGCAGTTCTTC
>TRBJ1-6|-|TRBV7-2|TRBD1
CASSRDRGSPLHF
TGTGCCAGCAGCCGGGACAGGGGTTCACCCCTCCACTTT
>TRBJ1-5|-|TRBV2|-
CASSELGPSVQPQHF
TGTGCCAGCAGTGAATTGGGGCCCTCGGTACAGCCCCAGCATTTT
>TRBJ1-2|-|TRBV7-9|TRBD1
CASSDGTDPYGYTF
TGTGCCAGCAGCGATGGGACAGACCCTTATGGCTACACCTTC
>TRBJ1-3|-|TRBV5-6|-
CASSYDRKRGNTIYF
TGTGCCAGCAGTTACGACAGAAAAAGAGGAAACACCATATATTTT
>TRBJ2-3|-|TRBV7-2|TRBD2
CASRLAGGIGTDTQYF
TGTGCCTCCCGACTAGCGGGGGGAATCGGGACAGATACGCAGTATTTT
>TRBJ2-3|-|TRBV5-1|-
CASSFRLSTDTQYF
TGCGCCAGCAGCTTCAGACTCAGCACAGATACGCAGTATTTT